Each of the 12 T cell receptor beta chains below was sequenced from the same sample in a study of shared clonotypes between healthy human individuals. CD8 cells classed as naive were CD45RO-negative and positively selected for CCR7, excluding terminally differentiated effector memory CD45RA+ cells. Clones were sequenced by immunoSEQ multiplex PCR, and TCRdb holds only the in-frame ones, with some missing. Counted here are under 2,000,000 clones, about 94% occurring once; the ten biggest clones make up around 1%. The material sequenced was naive CD8+ T cells sorted from blood. The receptors were sampled from a man aged 18 to 35 in good health.

V and J are TRBV27 and TRBJ2-7; 9 bases agree with TRBD1. From germline, CDR1 is MNHEY and CDR2 SMNVEV (reference sequence). CDR3 length: 16 amino acids. V shed 2 bases, J shed 5 bases, and the junction held 10 bases outside the gene matches. The CDR3 DNA follows: TGTGCCAGCAGTTTAGCTTTCGGGGACAGGGTCCACGAGCAGTACTTC. This translates into CASSLAFGDRVHEQYF.

This chain connects TRBV29-1 to TRBJ2-3; maybe TRBD2 (6 bases). The CDR3 length is 13 residues. V dropped 3 bases and J dropped 1 base, with 8 bases sitting between them. CDR1 SQVTM and CDR2 ANQGSEA come from the germline V gene. The CDR3 bases are TGCAGCGTTGAGGGACTCCGCACAGATACGCAGTATTTT. It specifies CSVEGLRTDTQYF.

The CDR3 DNA sequence: TGTGCCAGCAGCCAAGTGGATAGAGATGACACCGGGGAGCTGTTTTTT. Protein product: CASSQVDRDDTGELFF. This sequence joins TRBV14 and TRBJ2-2; D not resolved. V shed 1 base and J shed 3 bases, with 12 bases lying between them. CDR3 length: 16 residues. Per the germline V gene, CDR1 is SGHDN and CDR2 is FVKESK.

This sequence joins TRBV7-6 and TRBJ1-1; TRBD1 is a possible D gene (6 bases). The CDR3 totals 16 residues. Germline CDR1 reads SGHVS; CDR2 reads FNYEAQ. Trimming removed 2 bases from V and 8 bases from J, with 21 bases in between. The CDR3 spells CASSLISSGTRREAFF. CDR3 sequence (DNA): TGTGCCAGCAGCTTAATTTCGTCCGGGACACGTCGAGAAGCTTTCTTT.

This chain uses TRBV27 with TRBJ1-5; 8 bases align to TRBD1. CDR1 is MNHEY, CDR2 SMNVEV, per germline (reference sequence). Trimming at V came to 6 bases and at J to 2 bases, leaving 6 bases not matched to a gene. This CDR3 contains 15 residues. In DNA form, the CDR3 reads TGTGCCAGCAGGCAGGGGGCTAGGGGCAATCAGCCCCAGCATTTT. Translating it yields CASRQGARGNQPQHF.

The sample holds one count of this clone. The V gene is TRBV9, the J gene TRBJ2-1; D is undetermined. This CDR3 is built from 15 residues. Germline CDR1 is SGDLS and CDR2 is YYNGEE. The V end lost 0 bases, the J end lost 0 bases, and 7 bases lay between the germline ends. The CDR3 DNA reads TGTGCCAGCAGCGTAGAACACTCCTCCTACAATGAGCAGTTCTTC. Translated: CASSVEHSSYNEQFF.

The J gene is TRBJ1-4, the V gene TRBV27; 11 bases agree with TRBD1. From germline, CDR1 is MNHEY and CDR2 SMNVEV (reference sequence). Trimming cost V 6 bases and J 5 bases; bases outside gene matches: 8. This CDR3 contains 16 residues. The CDR3 sequence: CASREGQGASNEKLFF. The CDR3 DNA reads TGTGCCAGCAGGGAAGGACAGGGGGCATCCAATGAAAAACTGTTTTTT.

The rearrangement uses TRBV7-9 and TRBJ2-7; D is undetermined. The V end lost 4 bases, the J end lost 5 bases, and 12 bases lay between the germline ends. The CDR3 consists of 13 residues. Per the germline V gene, CDR1 is SEHNR and CDR2 is FQNEAQ (reference sequence). For the CDR3, the DNA is TGTGCCAGCAGCTCCATCATAGGGAACGAGCAGTACTTC. Its protein product is CASSSIIGNEQYF.

Details on this clone: Additional DNA sequences in this sample encode the identical CDR3. The chain has TRBV27 and TRBJ2-5; 7 nucleotides match TRBD1. The germline V gene encodes CDR1 MNHEY and CDR2 SMNVEV (reference sequence). V was pared by 2 bases and J by 2 bases, with 2 bases of the junction left unmatched. The CDR3 is 14 amino acids. CDR3 sequence (DNA): TGTGCCAGCAGTTTAGGGACAGAGCAAGAGACCCAGTACTTC. Encoded protein: CASSLGTEQETQYF.

The CDR3 DNA sequence: TGCGCCAGCAGCAACAGCGGGAGTGGCAATGAGCAGTTCTTC. Its translation: CASSNSGSGNEQFF. The V and J genes are TRBV4-1 and TRBJ2-1; TRBD2 aligns across 8 bases. The CDR3 has 14 residues. Germline CDR1 is MGHRA and CDR2 is YSYEKL. J gave up 6 bases and V 5 bases, and 6 bases lay outside the gene matches.

The CDR3 loop reads CASSFRQAGYEQYF. The CDR3 DNA sequence: TGTGCCAGCAGTTTCCGACAGGCGGGCTACGAGCAGTACTTC. This chain links TRBV27 with TRBJ2-7; a possible D gene is TRBD1 (6 bases). The CDR3 sequence is 14 residues long. Germline CDR1 is MNHEY and CDR2 is SMNVEV (reference sequence). V dropped 3 bases and J dropped 3 bases, with 12 bases sitting between them.

This chain connects TRBV7-9 to TRBJ1-2, with D possibly TRBD1 on 5 matching bases. This CDR3 comprises 12 residues. The ends were cut back, 6 bases at V and 6 bases at J, with 11 bases in the middle. Germline lookup yields CDR1 SEHNR and CDR2 FQNEAQ (reference sequence). CDR3 loop: CASRGPGNGYTF. The DNA of the CDR3 is TGTGCCAGCAGGGGGCCTGGTAATGGCTACACCTTC.